What follows are 21 T cell receptor beta chains derived from one specimen sequenced in a study of shared clonotypes between healthy human individuals. Sequencing was performed with immunoSEQ multiplex PCR; in TCRdb, only in-frame clones are kept and a portion is missing. Of about 1.1 million clones in the sample, about 84% were seen once. What was sequenced was memory CD4+ T cells from PBMCs. Sample subset: CD45RA-negative fraction. The receptors come from a young man in good health. Some clones in this sample may be carry-over from other donors' samples.

This clone was observed a handful of times. Other DNA sequences within the sample encode an identical CDR3. The rearrangement links TRBV6-5 to TRBJ2-7, with 12 positions matching TRBD2. V gave up 0 bases and J gave up 3 bases; unmatched junction bases: 0. The CDR3 sequence is 15 residues long. The germline gives CDR1 MNHEY, CDR2 SVGAGI. Here the CDR3 reads CASSYSTSGSYEQYF. CDR3 nucleotide sequence: TGTGCCAGCAGTTACTCGACTAGCGGGAGCTACGAGCAGTACTTC.

The V and J genes are TRBV11-3 and TRBJ2-1; TRBD2 might be the D (6 bases). There are 14 residues in the CDR3. The V and J ends lost 5 bases and 8 bases respectively, with 16 bases between them. From germline, CDR1 is SGHNT and CDR2 YENEEA. The CDR3 is CASSPRAGGYEQFF. CDR3 sequence (DNA): TGTGCCAGCAGCCCACGGGCCGGAGGGTATGAGCAGTTCTTC.

This chain links TRBV2 with TRBJ2-7; D gene unclear. Germline lookup yields CDR1 SNHLY and CDR2 FYNNEI. Trimming stripped 6 bases from V and 3 bases from J, with 3 bases between. This CDR3 is built from 10 residues. The chain's CDR3 is CASRFYEQYF. The CDR3 DNA reads TGTGCCAGCAGGTTCTACGAGCAGTACTTC.

The chain uses TRBV15 and TRBJ2-7; 8 bases are shared with TRBD2. Germline V lookup: CDR1 LNHNV, CDR2 YYDKDF (reference sequence). The V gene end was trimmed by 0 bases and the J gene end by 0 bases; junction bases not matched to a gene: 4. The CDR3 runs 16 residues. The CDR3 reads CATSREAGASSYEQYF. In nucleotides, the CDR3 is TGTGCCACCAGCAGAGAAGCGGGAGCGAGCTCCTACGAGCAGTACTTC. Based on the CDR3 plus reference TRBV15 and TRBJ2-7, the full variable domain is DAMVIQNPRYQVTQFGKPVTLSCSQTLNHNVMYWYQQKSSQAPKLLFHYYDKDFNNEADTPDNFQSRRPNTSFCFLDIRSPGLGDTAMYLCATSREAGASSYEQYFGPGTRLTVT.

The CDR3 sequence is CASSPNRQAANYGYTF. The CDR3, as DNA: TGTGCCAGCTCACCGAACCGACAGGCGGCTAACTATGGCTACACCTTC. The chain couples TRBV18 to TRBJ1-2; tentatively, D is TRBD1 (6 bases). Trimming removed 3 bases at V and 0 bases at J, with 14 bases between. This CDR3 spans 16 amino acids. Germline CDR1 is KGHSH and CDR2 is LQKENI.

V usage is TRBV7-3 and J usage is TRBJ1-3; 9 nucleotides align to TRBD1. The germline V gene has CDR1 SGHTA and CDR2 FQGTGA. J gave up 1 base and V 2 bases, and 0 bases lay outside the gene matches. This CDR3 is built from 15 residues. CDR3: CASSLGQGSGNTIYF. Written as DNA, the CDR3 is TGTGCCAGCAGCTTAGGACAGGGGTCTGGAAACACCATATATTTT. Combining the CDR3 with reference TRBV7-3 and TRBJ1-3 gives the whole variable domain GAGVSQTPSNKVTEKGKYVELRCDPISGHTALYWYRQSLGQGPEFLIYFQGTGAADDSGLPNDRFFAVRPEGSVSTLKIQRTERGDSAVYLCASSLGQGSGNTIYFGEGSWLTVV.

This clone was detected only a few times. This rearrangement joins TRBV6-1 to TRBJ2-7, with D possibly being TRBD2 (6 bases). V dropped 0 bases and J dropped 4 bases, with 16 bases sitting between them. The CDR3 contains 16 residues. Per germline, CDR1 MNHNS and CDR2 SASEGT. The CDR3 here is CASSEATGGTLYEQYF. CDR3 nucleotide sequence: TGTGCCAGCAGTGAAGCTACTGGCGGGACCCTATACGAGCAGTACTTC.

This clone has just a few counts. V gene TRBV5-1 combines with J gene TRBJ2-5; no definite D call. The end of the DNA fits TRBJ2-7 better, so the J call may be wrong. Germline V gene lookup returns CDR1 SGHRS and CDR2 YFSETQ. This CDR3 is built from 13 residues. The CDR3 coding sequence is TGCGCCAGCAGCGCTGGATCCACCTACGAGCAGTACTTC. Translation: CASSAGSTYEQYF.

J is TRBJ2-2 and V is TRBV6-6; 9 bases fit TRBD1. The V gene's germline CDR1 is MNHNY and CDR2 SVGAGI (reference sequence). V shed 0 bases, J shed 6 bases, and the junction held 2 bases outside the gene matches. The CDR3 spans 15 residues. CDR3 bases: TGTGCCAGCAGTTACTCGGGACAGGGATCCGGGGAGCTGTTTTTT. Translated: CASSYSGQGSGELFF.

The rearrangement uses TRBV7-2 and TRBJ2-5; unclear D gene. Germline CDR1 is SGHTA and CDR2 is FQGNSA. V lost 4 bases and J lost 5, with 14 bases in between. CDR3 length: 14 amino acids. DNA of the CDR3: TGTGCCAGCAGCTCCCACTCGGGTTATGAGACCCAGTACTTC. Its translation: CASSSHSGYETQYF.

The V gene is TRBV7-2, the J gene TRBJ2-5; D not certain. Germline assignment: CDR1 SGHTA and CDR2 FQGNSA. V was clipped by 4 bases and J by 2 bases, with 5 bases between them. The CDR3 is made up of 12 amino acids. The CDR3 nucleotides are TGTGCCAGCAGCTGGTTTCAAGAGACCCAGTACTTC. It codes for CASSWFQETQYF.

This clone was picked up many times. The chain joins TRBV29-1 to TRBJ2-5; no firm D call. The CDR3 runs to 13 residues. V lost 4 bases, J lost 2 bases, and 11 bases lay in between. Germline V gives CDR1 SQVTM, CDR2 ANQGSEA. The CDR3 is CSVGRLQQETQYF. CDR3 DNA: TGCAGCGTTGGGCGTCTCCAGCAAGAGACCCAGTACTTC.

The CDR3 is CASREAGVRYTQYF. Written as DNA, the CDR3 is TGTGCCAGCAGAGAGGCGGGGGTGAGATATACGCAGTATTTT. The chain combines TRBV7-9 with TRBJ2-3; 7 bases are shared with TRBD2. This CDR3 has 14 residues. The V and J ends lost 6 bases and 7 bases, in that order; junction bases with no gene match: 10. Per the germline V gene, CDR1 is SEHNR and CDR2 is FQNEAQ (reference sequence).

The genes are TRBV2 and TRBJ2-3, with TRBD1 matching 7 bases. CDR1 is SNHLY, CDR2 FYNNEI, per germline. The CDR3 is made up of 15 amino acids. V lost 4 bases to trimming and J lost 2 bases; unmatched junction nucleotides: 6. CDR3 DNA sequence: TGTGCCAGCAGTGGGGACAGACTTTCCACAGATACGCAGTATTTT. Amino acid sequence: CASSGDRLSTDTQYF.

This clone showed up just a few times. The chain has TRBV28 and TRBJ1-3; weak D call: TRBD1 (5 bases). This CDR3 contains 16 residues. The V end was cut by 6 bases, the J end by 1 base, with 16 bases between. CDR1 is MDHEN, CDR2 SYDVKM, per germline. The CDR3 is CASRNSAGYSGNTIYF. CDR3 bases: TGTGCCAGCAGAAACAGCGCAGGGTATTCTGGAAACACCATATATTTT.

The chain has TRBV5-4 and TRBJ2-7; 7 bases are a match to TRBD2. This CDR3 has 16 amino acids. After removal of 0 bases from V and 5 bases from J, the junction contained 11 bases not matched to a gene. Germline-derived CDR1 and CDR2 are SGHNT and YYREEE (reference sequence). The CDR3 loop reads CASSLVLVGGIDEQYF. CDR3 DNA: TGTGCCAGCAGCTTGGTTTTAGTCGGGGGGATCGACGAGCAGTACTTC.

The V and J genes are TRBV30 and TRBJ1-1; D is unresolved. The V end lost 3 bases, the J end lost 4 bases, and 12 bases lay between the germline ends. From germline, CDR1 is GTSNPN and CDR2 SVGIG (reference sequence). The CDR3 length is 13 residues. The CDR3 spells CAWRLKMGTEAFF. The CDR3 coding sequence is TGTGCCTGGAGACTCAAAATGGGCACTGAAGCTTTCTTT.

This rearrangement joins TRBV5-4 to TRBJ2-7; 10 bases fit TRBD1. Germline CDR1 is SGHNT and CDR2 is YYREEE (reference sequence). Unmatched junction bases numbered 10, after V lost 2 bases and J lost 5 bases. The CDR3 is 16 residues long. CDR3 in amino acids: CASSFSPGTGVHEQYF. Written as DNA, the CDR3 is TGTGCCAGCAGCTTCTCCCCCGGGACAGGGGTGCACGAGCAGTACTTC.

The rearrangement links TRBV5-1 to TRBJ2-1; TRBD2 matches 14 bases. The CDR3 sequence is 22 residues long. J gave up 1 base and V 0 bases, and 15 bases lay outside the gene matches. CDR1 and CDR2 (germline): SGHRS, YFSETQ. CDR3 nucleotides: TGCGCCAGCAGCTTGGTACCGGGACTAGCGGGAGTCGCTCGAGATTCCTACAATGAGCAGTTCTTC. Encoded protein: CASSLVPGLAGVARDSYNEQFF.

The chain carries TRBV7-9 and TRBJ1-1; no firm D call. V was pared by 5 bases and J by 0 bases, with 7 bases between. This CDR3 contains 13 residues. Germline loops: CDR1 SEHNR, CDR2 FQNEAQ (reference sequence). CDR3 nucleotide sequence: TGTGCCAGCAGCCCACAGATGAACACTGAAGCTTTCTTT. Residues: CASSPQMNTEAFF.

V is TRBV9 and J is TRBJ2-2; no definite D call. This CDR3 contains 15 residues. The germline V gene has CDR1 SGDLS and CDR2 YYNGEE. Trimming shortened V by 4 bases and J by 5 bases, and 15 bases separated the two germline ends. The chain's CDR3 is CASSSRIERTGELFF. CDR3 bases: TGTGCCAGCAGCTCAAGGATCGAAAGGACCGGGGAGCTGTTTTTT.